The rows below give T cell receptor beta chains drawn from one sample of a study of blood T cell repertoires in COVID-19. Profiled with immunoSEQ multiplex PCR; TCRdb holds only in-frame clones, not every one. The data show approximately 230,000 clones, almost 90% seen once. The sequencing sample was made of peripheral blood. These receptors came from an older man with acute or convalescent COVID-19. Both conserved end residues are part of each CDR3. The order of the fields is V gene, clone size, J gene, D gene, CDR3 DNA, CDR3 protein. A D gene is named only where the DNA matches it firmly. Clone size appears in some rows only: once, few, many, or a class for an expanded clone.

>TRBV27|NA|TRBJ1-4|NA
TGTGCCAGCAGTCCCCTCTCGGGGGTAGCTAATGAAAAACTGTTTTTT
CASSPLSGVANEKLFF
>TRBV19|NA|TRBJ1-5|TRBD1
TGTGCCAGTAGTATACCGGGACAGGGTCTTAGCAATCAGCCCCAGCATTTT
CASSIPGQGLSNQPQHF
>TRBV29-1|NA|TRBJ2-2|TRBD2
TGCAGCGTCCTTACTAGCGGCCACGTGGGAACCGGGGAGCTGTTTTTT
CSVLTSGHVGTGELFF
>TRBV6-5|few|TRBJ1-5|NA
TGTGCCAGCAGTTACTCGACTGGGAATCAGCCCCAGCATTTT
CASSYSTGNQPQHF
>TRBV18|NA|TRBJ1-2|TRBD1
TGTGCCAGCTCACTTCGTGCCACAGGGGAAGATGGCTACACCTTC
CASSLRATGEDGYTF
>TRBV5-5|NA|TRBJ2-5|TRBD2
TGTGCCAGCAGCAGGGGACTAGCGGGAGAGGAGACCCAGTACTTC
CASSRGLAGEETQYF
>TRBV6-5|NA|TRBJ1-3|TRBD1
TGTGCCAGCAGGCGCACAGGGGATGGTGGAAACACCATATATTTT
CASRRTGDGGNTIYF
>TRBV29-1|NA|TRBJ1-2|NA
TGCAGCGTCAGGGGAGATGGCTACACCTTC
CSVRGDGYTF
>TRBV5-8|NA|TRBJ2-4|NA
TGTGCCAGCAGCTTTAATACTCCTCGCCTCAAAAACATTCAGTACTTC
CASSFNTPRLKNIQYF
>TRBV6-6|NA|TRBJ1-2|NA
TGTGCCAGCAGTTACTCGGGTCAGGGCCACTATGGCTACACCTTC
CASSYSGQGHYGYTF
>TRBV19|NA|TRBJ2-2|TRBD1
TGTGCCAGTAGTGCACAGGGGAGACTCTACACCGGGGAGCTGTTTTTT
CASSAQGRLYTGELFF
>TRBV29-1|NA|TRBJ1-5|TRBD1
TGCAGCGTTCTACTAATGACAGGGGATCAGCCCCAGCATTTT
CSVLLMTGDQPQHF
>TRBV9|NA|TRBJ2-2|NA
TGTGCCAGCAGTGAGACCGGGACCGGGGAGCTGTTTTTT
CASSETGTGELFF
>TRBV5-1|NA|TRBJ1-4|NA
TGCGCCAGCAGCTTGGCCGAGATCAATGAAAAACTGTTTTTT
CASSLAEINEKLFF
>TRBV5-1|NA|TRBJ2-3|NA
TGCGCCAGCAGCTTACCCTTAGTGGAGGGCACAGATACGCAGTATTTT
CASSLPLVEGTDTQYF
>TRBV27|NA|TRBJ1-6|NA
TGTGCCAGCCGGGACAATAATTCACCCCTCCACTTT
CASRDNNSPLHF
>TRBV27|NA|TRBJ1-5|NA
TGTGCCAGCAGTTTTACGGGGGAGCGGCCCCAGCATTTT
CASSFTGERPQHF
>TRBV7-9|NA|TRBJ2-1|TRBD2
TGTGCCAGCAGCCTTACACGGGGGGGCTACAATGAGCAGTTCTTC
CASSLTRGGYNEQFF
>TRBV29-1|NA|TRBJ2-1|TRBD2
TGCAGCGTGACTAGCGCACCACTCTATGAGCAGTTCTTC
CSVTSAPLYEQFF
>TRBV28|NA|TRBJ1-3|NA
TGTGCCAGCAGCAGTAGTAACAGTGGCTCTGGAAACACCATATATTTT
CASSSSNSGSGNTIYF
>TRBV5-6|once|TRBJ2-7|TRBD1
TGTGCCAGCAGCCCCGGACAGGTCCTCTACGAGCAGTACTTC
CASSPGQVLYEQYF
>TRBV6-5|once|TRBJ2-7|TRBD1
TGTGCCAGTATGTGGGACAGGGAGTCTTACGAGCAGTACTTC
CASMWDRESYEQYF